One and the same sample provided the 26 T cell receptor beta chains below, sequenced in a study of control samples from healthy donors and cancer patients. Some clones are missing from TCRdb's copy, which holds only in-frame ones; the method was immunoSEQ multiplex PCR. The sample holds around 50,000 clones, roughly 90% seen once. The source material was PBMCs. The receptor set was obtained from a man in his forties or fifties with colorectal cancer.

The chain links TRBV7-3 to TRBJ1-1, with TRBD1 as a possible D gene (5 bases). Trimming removed 2 bases from V and 1 base from J, with 11 bases in between. This CDR3 spans 15 amino acids. Germline CDR1 SGHTA, CDR2 FQGTGA. CDR3: CASSLGGRENTEAFF. The CDR3 nucleotides read TGTGCCAGCAGCTTAGGCGGCAGGGAGAACACTGAAGCTTTCTTT.

The genes are TRBV4-2 and TRBJ2-5; no firm D call. Trimming cost V 1 base and J 5 bases, with 11 bases left between them. This CDR3 contains 14 residues. Germline CDR1 LGHNA, CDR2 YNFKEQ. The CDR3 DNA is TGTGCCAGCAGCCAAGGGGCCTCCCTGGAGACCCAGTACTTC. Translated: CASSQGASLETQYF.

The chain is built from TRBV28 and TRBJ1-6; the D is unclear. The V and J ends lost 5 bases and 3 bases respectively, with 8 bases between them. CDR1 and CDR2 (germline): MDHEN, SYDVKM. The CDR3 covers 14 residues. CDR3 amino acids: CASSPPVYNSPLHF. The CDR3, as DNA: TGTGCCAGCAGTCCCCCGGTCTATAATTCACCCCTCCACTTT. The variable domain in full, with the rest retrieved from reference TRBV28 and TRBJ1-6, is DVKVTQSSRYLVKRTGEKVFLECVQDMDHENMFWYRQDPGLGLRLIYFSYDVKMKEKGDIPEGYSVSREKKERFSLILESASTNQTSMYLCASSPPVYNSPLHFGNGTRLTVT.

V usage is TRBV6-2 or TRBV6-3 and J usage is TRBJ1-1; D remains unclear. Germline CDR1 MNHEY, CDR2 SVGEGT. The CDR3 is 14 amino acids. V lost 6 bases, J lost 1 base, and 12 bases lay in between. This CDR3 is CASSPTLWNTEAFF. CDR3 in DNA: TGTGCCAGCAGCCCGACACTATGGAACACTGAAGCTTTCTTT.

A single count supports this clone. The chain employs TRBV4-1 and TRBJ2-5; 11 bases agree with TRBD2. The CDR3 covers 16 residues. The germline V gene has CDR1 MGHRA and CDR2 YSYEKL. Germline trimming cut 5 bases from V and 2 bases from J; bases unmatched to any gene: 7. Here the CDR3 reads CASSSRVAGGQETQYF. The CDR3 DNA is TGCGCCAGCAGCAGTAGAGTAGCGGGAGGGCAAGAGACCCAGTACTTC.

The V and J genes are TRBV4-3 and TRBJ1-5, with D perhaps TRBD1 (6 bases). Germline loops: CDR1 LGHNA, CDR2 YSLEER. Deletions cut 0 bases from V and 2 bases from J, with 11 bases between. The CDR3 sequence is 16 residues long. In DNA form, the CDR3 reads TGCGCCAGCAGCCAAGAGCGGGGGGCTGGCAATCAGCCCCAGCATTTT. As protein: CASSQERGAGNQPQHF.

This sequence joins TRBV7-9 and TRBJ2-1; 7 bases are shared with TRBD2. Germline V gene lookup returns CDR1 SEHNR and CDR2 FQNEAQ (reference sequence). The ends lost 7 bases at V and 0 bases at J; junction bases unmatched: 3. CDR3 length: 14 residues. Written as DNA, the CDR3 is TGTGCCAGCATCGGGGGGAGCTCCTACAATGAGCAGTTCTTC. Translated, it gives CASIGGSSYNEQFF.

The chain has TRBV10-3 and TRBJ2-7; 8 nucleotides match TRBD1. The junction had 6 bases not matched to a gene; V was cut back by 6 bases and J by 2 bases. Per the germline V gene, CDR1 is ENHRY and CDR2 is SYGVKD. This CDR3 has 14 amino acids. CDR3 in DNA: TGTGCCATCAGAAGACAGGGGTCGACCTACGAGCAGTACTTC. Translated, it gives CAIRRQGSTYEQYF.

This clone was picked up one time. The gene calls are TRBV6-4 and TRBJ2-7; D gene ambiguous. Germline CDR1 and CDR2: MRHNA and SNTAGT. The germline V and J ends were trimmed by 2 bases and 0 bases, with 11 bases remaining between them. This CDR3 is 15 amino acids long. CDR3 sequence reads: CASSDIGPISYEQYF. In DNA form, the CDR3 reads TGTGCCAGCAGTGACATTGGCCCCATCTCCTACGAGCAGTACTTC.

The chain employs TRBV24-1 and TRBJ2-3, with TRBD2 matching over 8 bases. This CDR3 has 14 amino acids. With V trimmed by 7 bases and J by 1 base, 3 bases remained unmatched. Germline assignment: CDR1 KGHDR and CDR2 SFDVKD. This CDR3 is CATSLTSGTDTQYF. CDR3 nucleotides: TGTGCCACCAGCCTGACTAGCGGCACAGATACGCAGTATTTT.

This chain joins TRBV19 and TRBJ2-7; tentative D call: TRBD2 (6 bases). CDR1 and CDR2 from the germline V gene are LNHDA and SQIVND (reference sequence). Trimming took off 9 bases at V and 4 bases at J, with 13 bases between the two ends. The CDR3 covers 12 residues. As DNA, the CDR3 is TGTGCCAGCCCCGAGGAGGGGTACGAGCAGTACTTC. This gives the protein CASPEEGYEQYF.

This clone was picked up a small number of times. V is TRBV4-1 and J is TRBJ2-1; TRBD2 might be the D (6 bases). The germline V gene encodes CDR1 MGHRA and CDR2 YSYEKL. The CDR3 length is 11 residues. Deletions cut 4 bases from V and 9 bases from J, with 7 bases between. Here the CDR3 DNA reads TGCGCCAGCAGCCCGGGGGTTGAGCAGTTCTTC. Its translation is CASSPGVEQFF.

With regard to this clone: At one end the junction does not follow the germline gene, possibly because of a read error. CDR3 sequence: CTISDTRDRGSYGYTF. In DNA form, the CDR3 reads TGTACCATCAGTGACACCCGGGACAGGGGCTCCTATGGCTACACCTTC. The chain carries TRBV10-3 and TRBJ1-2; TRBD1 matches at 10 bases. This CDR3 contains 16 residues. Germline V gene sequence: CDR1 ENHRY, CDR2 SYGVKD.

CDR3 amino acids: CAWSPNGVSYNEQFF. Written as DNA, the CDR3 is TGTGCCTGGAGTCCCAACGGAGTATCCTACAATGAGCAGTTCTTC. The chain recombines TRBV30 with TRBJ2-1; the D is unclear. The germline V gene has CDR1 GTSNPN and CDR2 SVGIG (reference sequence). The CDR3 covers 15 residues. Trimming stripped 2 bases from V and 1 base from J, with 12 bases between. The full variable domain, rest sourced from reference TRBV30 and TRBJ2-1, is SQTIHQWPATLVQPVGSPLSLECTVEGTSNPNLYWYRQAAGRGLQLLFYSVGIGQISSEVPQNLSASRPQDRQFILSSKKLLLSDSGFYLCAWSPNGVSYNEQFFGPGTRLTVL.

The chain employs TRBV9 and TRBJ2-2, with D uncertain. The V gene lost 4 bases and the J gene lost 6 bases, with 10 bases spanning the gap. The CDR3 extends over 13 amino acids. Germline CDR1 is SGDLS and CDR2 is YYNGEE. In DNA form, the CDR3 reads TGTGCCAGCAGCCCCTTTGGTCCCGGGGAGCTGTTTTTT. Translation gives CASSPFGPGELFF.

The chain joins TRBV11-3 to TRBJ2-6; D remains unclear. Germline loops: CDR1 SGHNT, CDR2 YENEEA. V shed 8 bases and J shed 0 bases, with 11 bases lying between them. The CDR3 runs to 15 residues. The CDR3, as DNA: TGTGCCAGCGTACACATGAGCTCTGGGGCCAACGTCCTGACTTTC. It codes for CASVHMSSGANVLTF.

The chain couples TRBV18 to TRBJ2-4; D unclear. V was clipped by 3 bases and J by 5 bases, with 11 bases between them. Germline CDR1 reads KGHSH; CDR2 reads LQKENI. The CDR3 sequence is 14 residues long. The CDR3 region has the DNA TGTGCCAGCTCACCGTTCCGGACGGAAAACATTCAGTACTTC. It specifies CASSPFRTENIQYF.

The chain joins TRBV5-6 to TRBJ1-5; D is possibly TRBD1 (5 bases). Germline values: CDR1 SGHDT, CDR2 YYEEEE. This CDR3 is built from 16 residues. V was clipped by 3 bases and J by 0 bases, with 13 bases between them. CDR3 in DNA: TGTGCCAGCAGCTCGGGACGAGATAATAGCAATCAGCCCCAGCATTTT. Encoded protein: CASSSGRDNSNQPQHF.

The CDR3 DNA sequence: TGTGCCAGCAGTTTATTTCACGGGAACGAGCAGTACTTC. This gives the protein CASSLFHGNEQYF. The chain is built from TRBV28 and TRBJ2-7; a weak D match, TRBD2 (5 bases). Trimming removed 1 base from V and 5 bases from J, with 9 bases in between. Per the germline V gene, CDR1 is MDHEN and CDR2 is SYDVKM. This CDR3 is built from 13 residues.

The J gene is TRBJ2-6, the V gene TRBV19, with 7 bases identical to TRBD1. J lost 0 bases, V lost 7 bases, and 15 bases had no gene match. This CDR3 contains 19 residues. In germline, CDR1 is LNHDA, CDR2 SQIVND (reference sequence). CDR3 amino acids: CASTPVRDSSFSGANVLTF. For the CDR3, the DNA is TGTGCCAGTACTCCCGTCCGGGACAGTAGCTTCTCTGGGGCCAACGTCCTGACTTTC. Full variable domain (missing parts from reference TRBV19 and TRBJ2-6): DGGITQSPKYLFRKEGQNVTLSCEQNLNHDAMYWYRQDPGQGLRLIYYSQIVNDFQKGDIAEGYSVSREKKESFPLTVTSAQKNPTAFYLCASTPVRDSSFSGANVLTFGAGSRLTVL.

This chain joins TRBV6-6 and TRBJ1-1; the D is unclear. Looked up from germline, CDR1 is MNHNY and CDR2 is SVGAGI (reference sequence). The CDR3 is made up of 14 amino acids. Trimming stripped 6 bases from V and 8 bases from J, with 19 bases between. This CDR3 reads CASSQEWARREAFF. The CDR3 nucleotides read TGTGCCAGCAGCCAAGAGTGGGCTCGGCGAGAAGCTTTCTTT.

The chain is built from TRBV15 and TRBJ2-1; 11 bases line up with TRBD2. Germline lookup yields CDR1 LNHNV and CDR2 YYDKDF (reference sequence). Trimming cost V 3 bases and J 9 bases; bases outside gene matches: 16. The CDR3 has 18 residues. The CDR3 nucleotides are TGTGCCACCAGCAGCTACTCCTCACTAGCGGGAGTGGTTAGTGAGCAGTTCTTC. Protein: CATSSYSSLAGVVSEQFF.

V usage is TRBV29-1 and J usage is TRBJ1-1; perhaps TRBD1 as D (6 bases). Germline V CDR1 and CDR2: SQVTM, ANQGSEA. V dropped 5 bases and J dropped 6 bases, with 13 bases sitting between them. The CDR3 runs 12 residues. The CDR3 DNA is TGCAGCGTTATTCAGGGGATCGCTGAAGCTTTCTTT. Its protein is CSVIQGIAEAFF.

The rearrangement uses TRBV2 and TRBJ2-7, with D maybe TRBD1 (5 bases). Germline CDR1 is SNHLY and CDR2 is FYNNEI. The CDR3 runs 12 residues. Trimming stripped 6 bases from V and 4 bases from J, with 10 bases between. In nucleotides, the CDR3 is TGTGCCAGCAGGTCGACAGCTTACGAGCAGTACTTC. Translation gives CASRSTAYEQYF.

The chain links TRBV5-5 to TRBJ1-2, with TRBD1 as a possible D gene (6 bases). The CDR3 is 14 residues long. CDR1 and CDR2 (germline): SGHKS, YYEKEE (reference sequence). The ends were cut back, 0 bases at V and 0 bases at J, with 6 bases in the middle. CDR3 DNA sequence: TGTGCCAGCAGCTTGGCAGGGGCTAACTATGGCTACACCTTC. Its translation: CASSLAGANYGYTF.

The chain carries TRBV5-1 and TRBJ2-3; 7 bases align to TRBD2. Germline loops: CDR1 SGHRS, CDR2 YFSETQ. This CDR3 has 14 residues. V shed 4 bases and J 6 bases; nucleotides not matched to a gene: 8. The CDR3 DNA sequence: TGCGCCAGCAGCCAAGTTGCGGGAGTGGATACGCAGTATTTT. Protein: CASSQVAGVDTQYF.